A selection of T cell receptor beta chains follows, all from one sample in a study of blood T cell repertoires in COVID-19. Some clones are missing from TCRdb's copy, which holds only in-frame ones; the method was immunoSEQ multiplex PCR. The table has around 120,000 clones, more than 75% seen once. Source material: peripheral blood. Source of these receptors: a human donor in a cohort sampled during active COVID-19. The CDR3 runs from the conserved cysteine through the conserved F or W. The order of the fields is CDR3 DNA, CDR3 protein, J gene, clone size, D gene, CDR3 length, V gene. The D gene is left open where the match is weak. Size is stated for part of the rows, as once, few or many counts, or as a class when the clone is expanded.

CDR3 DNA: TGTGCCTGGAGAGTAGTTGAGGGGGCCTTAGGAAACACTGAAGCTTTCTTT; CDR3 protein: CAWRVVEGALGNTEAFF; J gene: TRBJ1-1; clone size: few; D gene: TRBD1; CDR3 length: 17; V gene: TRBV30
CDR3 DNA: TGCAGCGTTGGCCCTCTTATGCGGGGAGGAAAGAGGTTCTTC; CDR3 protein: CSVGPLMRGGKRFF; J gene: TRBJ2-1; clone size: NA; D gene: NA; CDR3 length: 14; V gene: TRBV29-1
CDR3 DNA: TGTGCCAGCAAAGGGGCTTCCTCTAGCACAGATACGCAGTATTTT; CDR3 protein: CASKGASSSTDTQYF; J gene: TRBJ2-3; clone size: NA; D gene: NA; CDR3 length: 15; V gene: TRBV25-1
CDR3 DNA: TGTGCCAGAAGCTTGGAACAGGGACTGAACACTGAAGCTTTCTTT; CDR3 protein: CARSLEQGLNTEAFF; J gene: TRBJ1-1; clone size: NA; D gene: NA; CDR3 length: 15; V gene: TRBV5-3
CDR3 DNA: TGTGCCTGGAATGATCCGGGACAGCTTAATGAAAAACTGTTTTTT; CDR3 protein: CAWNDPGQLNEKLFF; J gene: TRBJ1-4; clone size: NA; D gene: TRBD1; CDR3 length: 15; V gene: TRBV30
CDR3 DNA: TGTGCCAGCAGTGTAACTAGGGCCCAGAACACTGAAGCTTTCTTT; CDR3 protein: CASSVTRAQNTEAFF; J gene: TRBJ1-1; clone size: NA; D gene: NA; CDR3 length: 15; V gene: TRBV27
CDR3 DNA: TGTGCCATCAGTGAGCTTGGGCGCCAAGAGACCCAGTACTTC; CDR3 protein: CAISELGRQETQYF; J gene: TRBJ2-5; clone size: many; D gene: NA; CDR3 length: 14; V gene: TRBV10-3
CDR3 DNA: TGTGCCAGCAGCATAGGGCCCCGGGAGCTGTTTTTT; CDR3 protein: CASSIGPRELFF; J gene: TRBJ2-2; clone size: NA; D gene: NA; CDR3 length: 12; V gene: TRBV7-9
CDR3 DNA: TGCGCCAGCAGCCGCGGACGGGACTACGAGCAGTACTTC; CDR3 protein: CASSRGRDYEQYF; J gene: TRBJ2-7; clone size: NA; D gene: NA; CDR3 length: 13; V gene: TRBV5-1
CDR3 DNA: TGTGCCATCAGTGAGTCGGCTGATGGCTACACCTTC; CDR3 protein: CAISESADGYTF; J gene: TRBJ1-2; clone size: NA; D gene: NA; CDR3 length: 12; V gene: TRBV10-3
CDR3 DNA: TGTGCCAGCAGGACGACGACGGGGGGATACAATGAGCAGTTCTTC; CDR3 protein: CASRTTTGGYNEQFF; J gene: TRBJ2-1; clone size: NA; D gene: TRBD2; CDR3 length: 15; V gene: TRBV6-6
CDR3 DNA: TGTGCCAGCAGAGAAGCAGGGGCAACTAATGAAAAACTGTTTTTT; CDR3 protein: CASREAGATNEKLFF; J gene: TRBJ1-4; clone size: NA; D gene: NA; CDR3 length: 15; V gene: TRBV6-1
CDR3 DNA: TGTGCCAGCAGCCCCCCCGTTGGGGGGGTATACAATGAGCAGTTCTTC; CDR3 protein: CASSPPVGGVYNEQFF; J gene: TRBJ2-1; clone size: NA; D gene: TRBD2; CDR3 length: 16; V gene: TRBV5-4
CDR3 DNA: TGTGCCAGCAGCTTAGCGGGCGGGAGGGCCCCAGATACGCAGTATTTT; CDR3 protein: CASSLAGGRAPDTQYF; J gene: TRBJ2-3; clone size: once; D gene: TRBD2; CDR3 length: 16; V gene: TRBV7-9
CDR3 DNA: TGCAGCACCGACAGCGGGACTTCATACAATGAGCAGTTCTTC; CDR3 protein: CSTDSGTSYNEQFF; J gene: TRBJ2-1; clone size: once; D gene: TRBD2; CDR3 length: 14; V gene: TRBV29-1
CDR3 DNA: TGTGCCAGCAGCCCTGCGCGGCAGGGGGGATCCTACGAGCAGTACTTC; CDR3 protein: CASSPARQGGSYEQYF; J gene: TRBJ2-7; clone size: NA; D gene: NA; CDR3 length: 16; V gene: TRBV2
CDR3 DNA: TGTGCCACCAGCAGAGATCCGGGTCTAAGGCTACCCCTCCACTTT; CDR3 protein: CATSRDPGLRLPLHF; J gene: TRBJ1-6; clone size: NA; D gene: NA; CDR3 length: 15; V gene: TRBV15
CDR3 DNA: TGTGCCAGCAGCCCTGTAAGCGGGCCGCAGTATTTT; CDR3 protein: CASSPVSGPQYF; J gene: TRBJ2-3; clone size: NA; D gene: NA; CDR3 length: 12; V gene: TRBV9
CDR3 DNA: TGTGCCAGCAGCTTGGTGAGGAGTGAAAAACTGTTTTTT; CDR3 protein: CASSLVRSEKLFF; J gene: TRBJ1-4; clone size: NA; D gene: NA; CDR3 length: 13; V gene: TRBV7-9
CDR3 DNA: TGTGCCAGCAGCCATGGACCGGGACAAAGACAAACCGGGGAGCTGTTTTTT; CDR3 protein: CASSHGPGQRQTGELFF; J gene: TRBJ2-2; clone size: NA; D gene: NA; CDR3 length: 17; V gene: TRBV3-1/TRBV3-2
CDR3 DNA: TGCAGTGCTAGTGAACGAGCGGGGTTTTACAATGAGCAGTTCTTC; CDR3 protein: CSASERAGFYNEQFF; J gene: TRBJ2-1; clone size: NA; D gene: TRBD2; CDR3 length: 15; V gene: TRBV20-1
CDR3 DNA: TGTGCCACCGGGACCGGGACTAGGCACGGGGAGACCCAGTACTTC; CDR3 protein: CATGTGTRHGETQYF; J gene: TRBJ2-5; clone size: NA; D gene: TRBD2; CDR3 length: 15; V gene: TRBV15
CDR3 DNA: TGTGCCAGCAGTTACGCGACCGACAGGGGAGACAATGAGCAGTTCTTC; CDR3 protein: CASSYATDRGDNEQFF; J gene: TRBJ2-1; clone size: NA; D gene: TRBD1; CDR3 length: 16; V gene: TRBV6-6
CDR3 DNA: TGTGCCAGCAGTTTACGGGGACAGGGCAACACTGAAGCTTTCTTT; CDR3 protein: CASSLRGQGNTEAFF; J gene: TRBJ1-1; clone size: NA; D gene: TRBD1; CDR3 length: 15; V gene: TRBV28
CDR3 DNA: TGCGCCAGCAGTCGTGACAGAAATCAGCCCCAGCATTTT; CDR3 protein: CASSRDRNQPQHF; J gene: TRBJ1-5; clone size: NA; D gene: NA; CDR3 length: 13; V gene: TRBV5-1
CDR3 DNA: TGTGCCAGCAGCTTAGGACAGGCTCAAACGCTCTCGGATGAAAAACTGTTTTTT; CDR3 protein: CASSLGQAQTLSDEKLFF; J gene: TRBJ1-4; clone size: NA; D gene: NA; CDR3 length: 18; V gene: TRBV7-6
CDR3 DNA: TGCGCCAGCAGCTTGGACCCCCCCGGGACAGCAGCCAAAAACATTCAGTACTTC; CDR3 protein: CASSLDPPGTAAKNIQYF; J gene: TRBJ2-4; clone size: NA; D gene: TRBD1; CDR3 length: 18; V gene: TRBV5-1
CDR3 DNA: TGTGCCAGCAGCCCCCGGGGGGGCCCGGAGACCCAGTACTTC; CDR3 protein: CASSPRGGPETQYF; J gene: TRBJ2-5; clone size: NA; D gene: TRBD2; CDR3 length: 14; V gene: TRBV7-9
CDR3 DNA: TGTGCCAGCAGCTTAGGTGGTGGGGGGGCCGTAGAGACCCAGTACTTC; CDR3 protein: CASSLGGGGAVETQYF; J gene: TRBJ2-5; clone size: NA; D gene: NA; CDR3 length: 16; V gene: TRBV5-4
CDR3 DNA: TGCACCAGCAGCCAACGTCTAGCGGGGGGGCTTATCGCAGATACGCAGTATTTT; CDR3 protein: CTSSQRLAGGLIADTQYF; J gene: TRBJ2-3; clone size: NA; D gene: NA; CDR3 length: 18; V gene: TRBV1
CDR3 DNA: TGTGCCAGCAGCTTAGCCCTAGATGAGCAGTTCTTC; CDR3 protein: CASSLALDEQFF; J gene: TRBJ2-1; clone size: NA; D gene: NA; CDR3 length: 12; V gene: TRBV11-2
CDR3 DNA: TGCGCCAGCAGCCAAGTTCTTGACACCACTTACACCGGGGAGCTGTTTTTT; CDR3 protein: CASSQVLDTTYTGELFF; J gene: TRBJ2-2; clone size: NA; D gene: NA; CDR3 length: 17; V gene: TRBV4-1
CDR3 DNA: TGTGCCAGCAGCAGGGGCCCCGGGAGCCCAACTTTTGAGCAGTTCTTC; CDR3 protein: CASSRGPGSPTFEQFF; J gene: TRBJ2-1; clone size: NA; D gene: NA; CDR3 length: 16; V gene: TRBV11-3
CDR3 DNA: TGTGCCAGCAGCCAATCAGGCGACAATGAGCAGTTCTTC; CDR3 protein: CASSQSGDNEQFF; J gene: TRBJ2-1; clone size: NA; D gene: NA; CDR3 length: 13; V gene: TRBV3-1/TRBV3-2
CDR3 DNA: TGTGCCAGCACCGTTAACTCCCGGGTTTTCGATTCACCCCTCCACTTT; CDR3 protein: CASTVNSRVFDSPLHF; J gene: TRBJ1-6; clone size: NA; D gene: NA; CDR3 length: 16; V gene: TRBV7-8
CDR3 DNA: TGTGCCAGCAGTTTTCCTAGCTCCTACGAGCAGTACTTC; CDR3 protein: CASSFPSSYEQYF; J gene: TRBJ2-7; clone size: NA; D gene: NA; CDR3 length: 13; V gene: TRBV28
CDR3 DNA: TGTGCCAGCAGCTTAGCGCTTAAGTACAGGGCCAACACTGAAGCTTTCTTT; CDR3 protein: CASSLALKYRANTEAFF; J gene: TRBJ1-1; clone size: NA; D gene: NA; CDR3 length: 17; V gene: TRBV7-8
CDR3 DNA: TGTGCCAGGAGCCAGGTTATGGGGCAGAAAACTAACTATGGCTACACCTTC; CDR3 protein: CARSQVMGQKTNYGYTF; J gene: TRBJ1-2; clone size: NA; D gene: NA; CDR3 length: 17; V gene: TRBV14
CDR3 DNA: TGTGCCAGCAGCGTAGGGGACTTCGCGGGAGGAGGCTTGGAGACCCAGTACTTC; CDR3 protein: CASSVGDFAGGGLETQYF; J gene: TRBJ2-5; clone size: NA; D gene: TRBD2; CDR3 length: 18; V gene: TRBV9
CDR3 DNA: TGTGCCAGCAGCCCACAAGGACAGGGCTTTACTGAAGCTTTCTTT; CDR3 protein: CASSPQGQGFTEAFF; J gene: TRBJ1-1; clone size: NA; D gene: TRBD1; CDR3 length: 15; V gene: TRBV9
CDR3 DNA: TGTGCCAGCAGCCAAGTGCGAGAGACCCAGTACTTC; CDR3 protein: CASSQVRETQYF; J gene: TRBJ2-5; clone size: NA; D gene: NA; CDR3 length: 12; V gene: TRBV3-1/TRBV3-2
CDR3 DNA: TGCGCCAGCAGTAGAGGGGGCTCCTCCTACGAGCAGTACTTC; CDR3 protein: CASSRGGSSYEQYF; J gene: TRBJ2-7; clone size: NA; D gene: TRBD1; CDR3 length: 14; V gene: TRBV10-1
CDR3 DNA: TGTGCCAGCAGCGTAGCCAGCGGGGTCTACGAGCAGTACTTC; CDR3 protein: CASSVASGVYEQYF; J gene: TRBJ2-7; clone size: NA; D gene: TRBD2; CDR3 length: 14; V gene: TRBV9
CDR3 DNA: TGTGCCAGCAGCTTCCCGGGGCAGGGAGGGAACTATGGCTACACCTTC; CDR3 protein: CASSFPGQGGNYGYTF; J gene: TRBJ1-2; clone size: NA; D gene: NA; CDR3 length: 16; V gene: TRBV5-4
CDR3 DNA: TGTGCCAGTAGTATAGTGACTCGGCAGGGGGCCCACACTGAAGCTTTCTTT; CDR3 protein: CASSIVTRQGAHTEAFF; J gene: TRBJ1-1; clone size: NA; D gene: TRBD1; CDR3 length: 17; V gene: TRBV19
CDR3 DNA: TGCAGTGCTAGTGGGAGGGGGCGGGAATTCTCCTACAATGAGCAGTTCTTC; CDR3 protein: CSASGRGREFSYNEQFF; J gene: TRBJ2-1; clone size: NA; D gene: NA; CDR3 length: 17; V gene: TRBV20-1
CDR3 DNA: TGTGCCAGCAGTTCTACCGGGACTAGCTCCCACAATGAGCAGTTCTTC; CDR3 protein: CASSSTGTSSHNEQFF; J gene: TRBJ2-1; clone size: NA; D gene: TRBD2; CDR3 length: 16; V gene: TRBV27
CDR3 DNA: TGTGCCAGCAGCCCCTCCCGGGACAGAAACACAGATACGCAGTATTTT; CDR3 protein: CASSPSRDRNTDTQYF; J gene: TRBJ2-3; clone size: NA; D gene: TRBD1; CDR3 length: 16; V gene: TRBV11-2
CDR3 DNA: TGCGCCCGCCGCGGCCCGGGGGCGGGGGGCCACAATGAGCAGTTCTTC; CDR3 protein: CARRGPGAGGHNEQFF; J gene: TRBJ2-1; clone size: NA; D gene: TRBD2; CDR3 length: 16; V gene: TRBV9
CDR3 DNA: TGTGCCAGCAGCCGACAGGGGACGGGAAACACCATATATTTT; CDR3 protein: CASSRQGTGNTIYF; J gene: TRBJ1-3; clone size: NA; D gene: TRBD1; CDR3 length: 14; V gene: TRBV5-4
CDR3 DNA: TGTGCCAGCAGTTCGACAGGGAACTATGGCTACACCTTC; CDR3 protein: CASSSTGNYGYTF; J gene: TRBJ1-2; clone size: NA; D gene: TRBD1; CDR3 length: 13; V gene: TRBV6-5